This T cell receptor beta chain was recovered during a study of T cells in Graves' hyperthyroidism and ophthalmopathy. Study-level points and caveats: Patients with ophthalmopathy were separated from those with stable hyperthyroidism by a 13 V-J model. Ophthalmopathy was identified by the model a median approximately 6.9 months ahead of onset. Blood also held most thyroid clonotypes expanded beyond 0.001.

J was trimmed by 7 bases and V by 5 bases; bases with no gene match: 8. CDR3 length equals 14 residues. CDR1 and CDR2 (germline): ENHRY, SYGVKD. Reasons for excluding patients were uncontrolled infection, other autoimmune disease, pregnancy or lactation. With respect to this clonotype: As yet, its antigen is unknown. A read error is possible here, since a much larger clone lies one base away.

TCR beta CDR3 region amplification was performed from RNA transcripts. A first-round RT-PCR of the TCR CDR3 used the HTBI primer set. From the multiplex PCR reads, TCRdb called clonotypes with MiXCR, one entry per CDR3 protein. Of approximately 510,000 distinct CDR3 sequences listed, over 35% are singletons. The chain joins TRBV10-3 to TRBJ1-2; 9 bases match TRBD1. The source is an adult woman with Graves' disease, either hyperthyroidism or ophthalmopathy (not recorded which). Sequencing input: peripheral blood or thyroid tissue (not recorded which). The CDR3 region is CAISYPGQGFGYTF. In DNA, the CDR3 is TGTGCCATCAGTTACCCGGGACAGGGTTTTGGCTACACCTTC.